Listed below are T cell receptor beta chains from one sample, sequenced in a study of CD8 T cells in Susac syndrome. MiXCR, applied by TCRdb to the immunoSEQ multiplex PCR reads, yields one record per CDR3 protein. The table records about 180,000 distinct CDR3 sequences, under 97% of them present only once. The sequenced sample consisted of CD4+ T cells from PBMCs. The receptors here all came from a human donor with multiple sclerosis. CDR3s include the opening cysteine and the closing phenylalanine or tryptophan. Fields, in order: J gene, clone size, V gene, D gene, CDR3 protein, CDR3 DNA. A D gene is named only where the DNA matches it firmly. Not all rows give a size; the values are once, few, many and, for expanded clones, a class.

>TRBJ1-1|NA|TRBV20-1|NA
CSARSGAEAFF
TGCAGTGCTCGGTCGGGGGCTGAAGCTTTCTTT
>TRBJ1-2|NA|TRBV20-1|NA
CSATTGKGGYTF
TGCAGTGCTACCACAGGGAAGGGTGGCTACACCTTC
>TRBJ1-1|NA|TRBV15|NA
CATESLNTEAFF
TGTGCCACCGAGTCACTGAACACTGAAGCTTTCTTT
>TRBJ2-3|NA|TRBV6-2/TRBV6-3|NA
CASSYPADTQYF
TGTGCCAGCAGTTACCCCGCAGATACGCAGTATTTT
>TRBJ2-1|NA|TRBV29-1|TRBD1
CSAAPDREDEQFF
TGCAGCGCCGCCCCCGACAGGGAAGATGAGCAGTTCTTC
>TRBJ1-1|NA|TRBV12-3/TRBV12-4|NA
CASSFPANRGAFF
TGTGCCAGCAGTTTCCCAGCCAACCGTGGAGCTTTCTTT
>TRBJ2-1|NA|TRBV27|TRBD1
CASSLIRGPYNEQFF
TGTGCCAGCAGTTTGATAAGGGGGCCATACAATGAGCAGTTCTTC
>TRBJ2-5|NA|TRBV3-1|NA
CASSQAGQKETQYF
TGTGCCAGCAGCCAAGCGGGACAAAAAGAGACCCAGTACTTC
>TRBJ2-1|NA|TRBV7-8|NA
CASSLDPSSNEQFF
TGTGCCAGCAGCTTAGATCCTAGCTCGAATGAGCAGTTCTTC
>TRBJ2-1|NA|TRBV5-1|NA
CASSLAANEQFF
TGCGCCAGCAGCTTGGCTGCTAATGAGCAGTTCTTC
>TRBJ1-2|NA|TRBV20-1|NA
CSGRENLNYGYTF
TGCAGTGGAAGGGAAAATCTCAACTATGGCTACACCTTC
>TRBJ2-5|NA|TRBV28|NA
CASSLPQARETQYF
TGTGCCAGCAGTTTGCCTCAAGCCAGGGAGACCCAGTACTTC
>TRBJ2-3|NA|TRBV3-1|NA
CASSLMGPSTDTQYF
TGTGCCAGCAGTCTGATGGGTCCCTCGACAGATACGCAGTATTTT
>TRBJ1-1|NA|TRBV2|NA
CASLRDRNTEAFF
TGTGCCAGCTTGCGGGATAGGAACACTGAAGCTTTCTTT
>TRBJ1-1|NA|TRBV29-1|NA
CSVGEGKNTEAFF
TGCAGCGTGGGGGAGGGTAAGAACACTGAAGCTTTCTTT
>TRBJ1-5|NA|TRBV3-1|TRBD1
CASSHQGDGNQPQHF
TGTGCCAGCAGCCACCAGGGGGACGGCAATCAGCCCCAGCATTTT
>TRBJ1-2|NA|TRBV29-1|TRBD1
CSVEPGEGAFRTF
TGCAGCGTTGAACCCGGGGAGGGGGCTTTTAGGACCTTC
>TRBJ1-2|NA|TRBV30|TRBD1
CAWSTGQGANYGYTF
TGTGCCTGGAGCACGGGACAGGGGGCTAACTATGGCTACACCTTC
>TRBJ2-7|once|TRBV29-1|NA
CSVGVTGSYEQYF
TGCAGCGTTGGTGTGACGGGCTCCTACGAGCAGTACTTC
>TRBJ1-1|NA|TRBV5-4|TRBD1
CASSTHRGRDTEAFF
TGTGCCAGCAGCACACACAGGGGGAGGGACACTGAAGCTTTCTTT
>TRBJ2-7|NA|TRBV12-5|NA
CASGLVPGGAYEQYF
TGTGCTAGTGGTTTGGTCCCGGGCGGAGCCTACGAGCAGTACTTC
>TRBJ2-1|few|TRBV29-1|NA
CSVWDNEQFF
TGCAGCGTTTGGGACAATGAGCAGTTCTTC
>TRBJ2-7|once|TRBV7-9|NA
CASSTRTAFYEQYF
TGTGCCAGCAGCACACGGACAGCCTTCTACGAGCAGTACTTC
>TRBJ2-5|once|TRBV7-2|TRBD1
CASSLGQGARETQYF
TGTGCCAGCAGCTTGGGACAGGGGGCCCGAGAGACCCAGTACTTC
>TRBJ2-7|NA|TRBV11-2|NA
CASSPLTGTEQYF
TGTGCCAGCAGCCCTCTTACAGGGACCGAGCAGTACTTC
>TRBJ1-2|NA|TRBV7-2|NA
CASSLVRPGNGYTF
TGTGCCAGCAGCTTAGTTCGTCCAGGGAATGGCTACACCTTC
>TRBJ1-2|NA|TRBV11-3|NA
CASSSTATGYGYTF
TGTGCCAGCAGCTCGACAGCCACGGGGTATGGCTACACCTTC
>TRBJ2-7|NA|TRBV9|NA
CASSANYEQYF
TGTGCCAGCAGCGCCAACTACGAGCAGTACTTC
>TRBJ2-1|NA|TRBV19|TRBD1
CASTSGQGTYNEQFF
TGTGCCAGTACCTCGGGACAGGGCACCTACAATGAGCAGTTCTTC
>TRBJ2-2|once|TRBV5-1|TRBD1
CASSIGQGRTGELFF
TGCGCCAGCAGCATTGGACAGGGGCGCACCGGGGAGCTGTTTTTT